The clone carrying this T cell receptor (beta chain) appeared once. Antigen specificity is unknown. Single viable CD3+CD4+CD8-CD45RO+ cells were sorted as the memory CD4+ T cells. Serostatus was set by detecting CMV pp150, pp28, p38, p52 IgG. After thawing, CD4+ T cells were positively selected. J was trimmed by 0 bases and V by 4 bases; bases with no gene match: 2. The germline V gene encodes CDR1 SGHRS and CDR2 YFSETQ. The CDR3 length is 15 residues. The assay was immunoSEQ multiplex PCR, and TCRdb's table has in-frame clones only and misses some. The sample holds 54,000 or so clones; about 81% are singletons and the top ten take 0.8% to 1.2%. The data are from a study of memory CD4+ T cells and cytomegalovirus serostatus. In the study overall: Donors were healthy Belgian adults, under 10 CMV seropositive and about 24 seronegative.

General study findings and limits: Suggested: most of the CMV-linked TCR signature lies in CD4+ memory cells.

This chain joins TRBV5-1 and TRBJ2-1; 9 bases are a match to TRBD2. Sequencing input: memory CD4+ T cells from blood. The source is an adult in good health and CMV-seronegative. DNA of the CDR3: TGCGCCAGCAGCGCGGGGGGGAGCTCCTACAATGAGCAGTTCTTC. Protein sequence: CASSAGGSSYNEQFF.